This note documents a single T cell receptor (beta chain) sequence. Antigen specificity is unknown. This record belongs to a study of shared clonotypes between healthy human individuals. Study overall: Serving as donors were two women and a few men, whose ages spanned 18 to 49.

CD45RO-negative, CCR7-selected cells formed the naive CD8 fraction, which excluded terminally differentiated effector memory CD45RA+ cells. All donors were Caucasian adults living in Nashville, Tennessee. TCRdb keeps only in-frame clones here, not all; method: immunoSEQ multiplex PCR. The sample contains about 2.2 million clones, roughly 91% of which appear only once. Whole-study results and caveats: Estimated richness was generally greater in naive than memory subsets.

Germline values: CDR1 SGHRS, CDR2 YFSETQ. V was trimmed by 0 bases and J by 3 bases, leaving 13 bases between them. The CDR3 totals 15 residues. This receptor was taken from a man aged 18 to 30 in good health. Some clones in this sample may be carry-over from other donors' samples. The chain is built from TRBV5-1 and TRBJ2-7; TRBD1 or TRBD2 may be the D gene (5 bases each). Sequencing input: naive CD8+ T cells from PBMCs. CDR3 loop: CASSLVPGANYEQYF. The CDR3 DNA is TGCGCCAGCAGCTTGGTGCCCGGGGCCAACTACGAGCAGTACTTC.